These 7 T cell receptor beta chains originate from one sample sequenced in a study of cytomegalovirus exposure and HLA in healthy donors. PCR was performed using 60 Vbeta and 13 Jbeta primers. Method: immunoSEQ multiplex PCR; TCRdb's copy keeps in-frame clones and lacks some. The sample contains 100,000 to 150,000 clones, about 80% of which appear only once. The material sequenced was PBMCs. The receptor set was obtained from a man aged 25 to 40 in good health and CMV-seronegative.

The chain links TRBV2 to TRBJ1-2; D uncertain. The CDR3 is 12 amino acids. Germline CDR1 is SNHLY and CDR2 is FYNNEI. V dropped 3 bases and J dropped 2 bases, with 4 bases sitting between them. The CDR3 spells CASSDRNYGYTF. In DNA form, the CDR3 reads TGTGCCAGCAGTGACAGGAACTATGGCTACACCTTC.

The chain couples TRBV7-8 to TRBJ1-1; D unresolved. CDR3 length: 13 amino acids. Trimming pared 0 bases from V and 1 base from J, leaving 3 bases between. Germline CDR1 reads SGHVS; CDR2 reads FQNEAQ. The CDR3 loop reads CASSLARNTEAFF. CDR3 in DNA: TGTGCCAGCAGCTTAGCGAGGAACACTGAAGCTTTCTTT.

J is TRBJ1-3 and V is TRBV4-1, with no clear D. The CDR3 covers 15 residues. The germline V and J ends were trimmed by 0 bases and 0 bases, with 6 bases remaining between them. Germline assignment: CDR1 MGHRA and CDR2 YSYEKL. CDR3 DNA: TGCGCCAGCAGCCAAGAGGGCAGCTCTGGAAACACCATATATTTT. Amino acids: CASSQEGSSGNTIYF.

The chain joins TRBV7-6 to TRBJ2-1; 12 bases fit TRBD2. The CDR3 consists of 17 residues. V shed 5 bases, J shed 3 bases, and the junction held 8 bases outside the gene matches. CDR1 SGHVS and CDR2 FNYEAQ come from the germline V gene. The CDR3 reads CASSPASGRAFYNEQFF. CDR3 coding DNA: TGTGCCAGCAGCCCGGCTAGCGGGAGGGCCTTCTACAATGAGCAGTTCTTC.

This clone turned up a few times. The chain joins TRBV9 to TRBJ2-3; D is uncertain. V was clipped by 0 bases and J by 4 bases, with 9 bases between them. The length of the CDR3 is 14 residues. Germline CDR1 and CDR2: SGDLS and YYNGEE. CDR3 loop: CASSVGVTADTQYF. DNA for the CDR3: TGTGCCAGCAGCGTAGGGGTAACAGCAGATACGCAGTATTTT.

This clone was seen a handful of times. CDR3 bases: TGTGCCAGCAGTGTCCGTGGGGGGGGCATAACTAATGAAAAACTGTTTTTT. It specifies CASSVRGGGITNEKLFF. The V call is TRBV6-1, the J call TRBJ1-4; TRBD1 is a possible D gene (6 bases). The V gene's germline CDR1 is MNHNS and CDR2 SASEGT. This CDR3 has 17 amino acids. V was shortened by 4 bases and J by 1 base, with 16 bases between the two germline ends.

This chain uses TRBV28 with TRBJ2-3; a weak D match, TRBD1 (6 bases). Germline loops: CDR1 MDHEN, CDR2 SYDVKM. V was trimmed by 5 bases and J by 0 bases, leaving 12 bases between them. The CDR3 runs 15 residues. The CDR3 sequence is CASSPYRASTDTQYF. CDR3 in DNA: TGTGCCAGCAGTCCCTACAGGGCCAGCACAGATACGCAGTATTTT.